One sample yielded the 6 T cell receptor gamma chains listed below, sequenced in a study of intestinal T cells in coeliac disease. TRG repertoires were amplified with LymphoTrack primers from around 200 ng of biopsy DNA. TCRdb called clones anew from the multiplex PCR reads with CATT. The sample has 250 or so gamma-chain clones, 72% seen once; the top ten hold roughly 58%. For each case, the template was genomic DNA from ten roughly 5-µm formalin-fixed paraffin-embedded scrolls. The sequenced sample consisted of a duodenal biopsy. The receptor source for this set is a human donor who served as a control with a normal duodenal biopsy, not a healthy volunteer.

The chain uses TRGV2 and TRGJ1 or TRGJ2. The CDR3 contains 11 residues. Per germline, CDR1 EGSNGY and CDR2 YDSYNSKV. The V segment lost 1 base and the J segment 9 bases; nucleotides outside the gene matches: 3. The CDR3 nucleotides read TGTGCCACCTGGGACGGTTCTAAGAAACTCTTT. Translating it yields CATWDGSKKLF.

The CDR3 reads CACWIRHGPTMGGTGWFKIF. CDR3 DNA sequence: TGTGCCTGCTGGATTAGGCACGGTCCGACCATGGGGGGCACTGGTTGGTTCAAGATATTT. The rearrangement joins TRGV11 to TRGJP1. TRGV11 has ORF status, its function being uncertain. V dropped 0 bases and J dropped 4; count of bases not matched to a gene: 17. The CDR3 covers 20 residues.

This clone was recorded a few times. A much bigger clone sits one base away, suggesting this may be a read error. This specimen includes other DNA sequences encoding the same CDR3. The V gene is TRGV2, the J gene TRGJP2. V lost 4 bases to trimming and J lost 6 bases; unmatched junction nucleotides: 14. The CDR3 is 16 amino acids. The germline gives CDR1 EGSNGY, CDR2 YDSYNSKV. CDR3 residues: CATWDGRGGGDWIKTF. The CDR3 DNA reads as TGTGCCACCTGGGATGGGCGGGGCGGTGGTGATTGGATCAAGACGTTT.

This clone has more than one count but fewer than ten. The chain recombines TRGV10 with TRGJ1 or TRGJ2. TRGV10 is annotated as an ORF whose role is uncertain. V shed 7 bases, J shed 1 base, and the junction held 5 bases outside the gene matches. The CDR3 has 13 amino acids. CDR3 in amino acids: CAAWFFNYYKKLF. The CDR3 region has the DNA TGTGCTGCGTGGTTTTTTAATTATTATAAGAAACTCTTT.

The chain employs TRGV10 and TRGJ1 or TRGJ2. TRGV10 is reported as an ORF; its role is uncertain. This CDR3 spans 12 amino acids. Unmatched junction bases numbered 9, after V lost 7 bases and J lost 8 bases. CDR3 DNA sequence: TGTGCTGCGTGGTTCCCTCCCGATAAGAAACTCTTT. It yields the protein CAAWFPPDKKLF.

This clone was recorded a few times. The J gene is TRGJ1 or TRGJ2, the V gene TRGV8. J gave up 2 bases and V 5 bases, and 6 bases lay outside the gene matches. Germline loops: CDR1 VENAVY, CDR2 YDSYNSRV. This CDR3 is 13 amino acids long. CDR3 sequence: CATWGSHYYKKLF. The DNA for the CDR3 is TGTGCCACCTGGGGGTCCCATTATTATAAGAAACTCTTT.